The 25 T cell receptor beta chains presented below share a single source sample, sequenced in a study of Graves' ophthalmopathy and Graves' hyperthyroidism. TCR beta CDR3 amplification used RNA transcripts. The first round was an RT-PCR with HTBI primers, and the second round was a multiplex PCR. TCRdb reanalysed the multiplex PCR reads using MiXCR and keeps one entry per CDR3 protein. The table records 200,000 to 250,000 distinct CDR3 sequences, 40% to 50% of them present only once. The material sequenced was peripheral blood. These receptors were collected from an adult man with Graves' ophthalmopathy.

This clonotype appeared a few times. This chain links TRBV5-8 with TRBJ2-7; a possible D gene is TRBD2 (5 bases). Per germline, CDR1 SGHTS and CDR2 YDEGEE. V was shortened by 0 bases and J by 3 bases, with 10 bases between the two germline ends. The CDR3 loop spans 14 amino acids. CDR3 sequence: CASSLASGNYEQYF. CDR3 sequence (DNA): TGTGCCAGCAGCTTGGCTTCGGGAAACTACGAGCAGTACTTC.

This clonotype was counted many times. V gene TRBV29-1 combines with J gene TRBJ1-1; TRBD1 agrees at 8 bases. The CDR3 is 13 amino acids. Germline V gene lookup returns CDR1 SQVTM and CDR2 ANQGSEA. V lost 4 bases and J lost 5; bases outside the gene matches: 6. The CDR3 region is CSVAQGAGTEAFF. The CDR3 nucleotides are TGCAGCGTTGCGCAGGGGGCTGGGACTGAAGCTTTCTTT.

The chain links TRBV24-1 to TRBJ2-7, with TRBD1 matching 7 bases. Looked up from germline, CDR1 is KGHDR and CDR2 is SFDVKD. Trimming removed 12 bases from V and 2 bases from J; junction bases left unmatched: 6. The CDR3 loop spans 12 amino acids. CDR3 loop: CAPSGQTYEQYF. CDR3 nucleotides: TGTGCCCCCTCGGGACAGACCTACGAGCAGTACTTC.

The sample holds a few counts of this clonotype. The chain couples TRBV6-5 to TRBJ1-6; D ambiguous. The germline V and J ends were trimmed by 7 bases and 9 bases, with 10 bases remaining between them. There are 12 residues in the CDR3. Per germline, CDR1 MNHEY and CDR2 SVGAGI. CDR3 amino acids: CASTFPGSPLHF. CDR3 DNA: TGTGCCAGCACATTCCCTGGTTCACCCCTCCACTTT.

This clonotype was picked up one time. This chain links TRBV7-2 with TRBJ2-2; 8 bases are shared with TRBD2. Germline CDR1 is SGHTA and CDR2 is FQGNSA. The CDR3 is 17 amino acids. With V trimmed by 5 bases and J by 3 bases, 11 bases remained unmatched. The CDR3 nucleotides are TGTGCCAGCAGCAAAGGACTAGCATACACGCACACCGGGGAGCTGTTTTTT. It yields the protein CASSKGLAYTHTGELFF.

Comments on this clonotype: Being one base from a much bigger clone, this may be a read error. This chain uses TRBV2 with TRBJ2-2, with TRBD2 as a possible D gene (5 bases). CDR1 is SNHLY, CDR2 FYNNEI, per germline. The CDR3 spans 16 residues. In DNA form, the CDR3 reads TGTGCCAGCAGCCAAGTGGCCCACCTGAACACCGGGGAGCCGTTTTTT. Translated, it gives CASSQVAHLNTGEPFF.

This clonotype was seen at least ten times. The genes are TRBV10-3 and TRBJ2-7; either TRBD1 or TRBD2 may supply D (5 bases each). Germline assignment: CDR1 ENHRY and CDR2 SYGVKD. This CDR3 region has 15 residues. Trimming cost V 2 bases and J 0 bases, with 11 bases left between them. CDR3 DNA: TGTGCCATCAGTGAGGGGGGACGCAGCTCCTACGAGCAGTACTTC. This encodes CAISEGGRSSYEQYF.

This sequence joins TRBV6-5 and TRBJ2-5, with TRBD2 as a possible D gene (7 bases). V lost 5 bases, J lost 7 bases, and 17 bases lay in between. This CDR3 contains 14 residues. Germline V lookup: CDR1 MNHEY, CDR2 SVGAGI. Written as DNA, the CDR3 is TGTGCCAGCAGTGAAGGCCGGGGGGCGAGGACCCAGTACTTC. This codes for CASSEGRGARTQYF.

This chain joins TRBV13 and TRBJ1-1; TRBD1 might be the D (5 bases). Trimming stripped 10 bases from V and 0 bases from J, with 12 bases between. The CDR3 loop spans 13 amino acids. CDR1 is PRHDT, CDR2 FYEKMQ, per germline (reference sequence). The CDR3 is CATSPRVNTEAFF. CDR3 nucleotide sequence: TGTGCCACGAGCCCCAGGGTGAACACTGAAGCTTTCTTT.

V usage is TRBV3-1 and J usage is TRBJ1-2; D not certain. The V end lost 4 bases, the J end lost 6 bases, and 12 bases lay between the germline ends. Germline V gene data show CDR1 as LGHDT and CDR2 as YNNKEL (reference sequence). The CDR3 has 13 amino acids. The chain's CDR3 is CASSPQAVDGYTF. The CDR3 bases are TGTGCCAGCAGCCCTCAGGCAGTTGATGGCTACACCTTC. The complete variable domain, with remaining parts taken from reference TRBV3-1 and TRBJ1-2, reads DTAVSQTPKYLVTQMGNDKSIKCEQNLGHDTMYWYKQDSKKFLKIMFSYNNKELIINETVPNRFSPKSPDKAHLNLHINSLELGDSAVYFCASSPQAVDGYTFGSGTRLTVV.

This clonotype was counted at least ten times. The chain links TRBV24-1 to TRBJ1-2; D unresolved. Trimming removed 7 bases at V and 3 bases at J, with 11 bases between. Germline CDR1 and CDR2: KGHDR and SFDVKD. This CDR3 contains 13 residues. This CDR3 is CATRVGSDYGYTF. CDR3 nucleotides: TGTGCCACCAGGGTAGGGAGTGACTATGGCTACACCTTC.

The chain combines TRBV28 with TRBJ1-2, with 7 positions matching TRBD1. The V and J ends lost 4 bases and 12 bases, in that order; junction bases with no gene match: 8. Germline values: CDR1 MDHEN, CDR2 SYDVKM. This CDR3 is 12 amino acids long. CDR3 nucleotide sequence: TGTGCCAGCAGTTACCAGGGACAGAAGGACACCTTC. Translation: CASSYQGQKDTF.

The chain carries TRBV25-1 and TRBJ1-1; D gene unclear. The CDR3 totals 11 residues. Trimming cost V 0 bases and J 4 bases, with 0 bases left between them. Looked up from germline, CDR1 is MGHDK and CDR2 is SYGVNS. CDR3 coding DNA: TGTGCCAGCAGTGAATACACTGAAGCTTTCTTT. This encodes CASSEYTEAFF.

This clonotype was found once. The chain employs TRBV14 and TRBJ1-2, with 7 positions matching TRBD1. In germline, CDR1 is SGHDN, CDR2 FVKESK. Germline trimming cut 10 bases from V and 3 bases from J; bases unmatched to any gene: 2. CDR3 length: 11 amino acids. This chain's CDR3 is CANGQDYGYTF. The CDR3, as DNA: TGTGCCAACGGACAGGACTATGGCTACACCTTC.

This clonotype was seen only a few times. This chain links TRBV20-1 with TRBJ1-1, with D unclear. The V and J ends lost 7 bases and 1 base respectively, with 10 bases between them. CDR1 and CDR2 (germline): DFQATT, SNEGSKA (reference sequence). There are 12 residues in the CDR3. The CDR3 sequence: CSDSVTNTEAFF. In DNA, the CDR3 is TGCAGTGATTCCGTTACGAACACTGAAGCTTTCTTT.

The rearrangement joins TRBV10-3 to TRBJ2-7; either TRBD1 or TRBD2 may fit D (5 bases each). This CDR3 comprises 12 residues. Germline CDR1 ENHRY, CDR2 SYGVKD. Trimming cost V 10 bases and J 7 bases, with 17 bases left between them. The CDR3 is CASSPGPMEQYF. Written as DNA, the CDR3 is TGTGCCAGCAGCCCGGGACCGATGGAGCAGTACTTC.

There are many counts of this clonotype. V usage is TRBV24-1 and J usage is TRBJ2-7, with D uncertain. CDR1 is KGHDR and CDR2 is SFDVKD in the germline V gene. V lost 5 bases, J lost 4 bases, and 11 bases lay in between. The CDR3 consists of 13 residues. DNA for the CDR3: TGTGCCACCAGTGGGGGTTCGGCGTACGAGCAGTACTTC. This sequence encodes CATSGGSAYEQYF.

This clonotype has only a few counts. CDR3 in DNA: TGTGCCAGCAGTGGTCAGTCCCCTAACACCGGGGAGCTGTTTTTT. Encoded protein: CASSGQSPNTGELFF. This sequence joins TRBV25-1 and TRBJ2-2; no reliable D call. Germline CDR1 MGHDK, CDR2 SYGVNS. The CDR3 is 15 amino acids. V was shortened by 4 bases and J by 2 bases, with 11 bases between the two germline ends.

The chain joins TRBV19 to TRBJ2-6; the D gene is possibly TRBD1 (6 bases). Germline-derived CDR1 and CDR2 are LNHDA and SQIVND (reference sequence). The CDR3 is 16 residues long. V lost 7 bases and J lost 0, with 13 bases in between. CDR3 sequence reads: CASTLDRTSGANVLTF. The CDR3, as DNA: TGTGCCAGTACCCTGGACAGAACCTCTGGGGCCAACGTCCTGACTTTC.

The gene calls are TRBV5-1 and TRBJ1-2; TRBD1 matches at 8 bases. With 4 bases clipped from V and 1 base from J, the junction kept 6 bases outside the gene matches. The CDR3 runs to 15 residues. Germline CDR1 reads SGHRS; CDR2 reads YFSETQ. CDR3 in DNA: TGCGCCAGCAGCCCCTGGACAGGGAGTAACTATGGCTACACCTTC. The encoded protein is CASSPWTGSNYGYTF.

This CDR3 is CASGPTVSNTGELFF. The CDR3 bases are TGTGCCAGCGGTCCAACAGTCTCGAACACCGGGGAGCTGTTTTTT. V usage is TRBV6-5 and J usage is TRBJ2-2; D gene uncertain. In germline, CDR1 is MNHEY, CDR2 SVGAGI. The CDR3 covers 15 residues. The V end was cut by 8 bases, the J end by 0 bases, with 13 bases between.

In nucleotides, the CDR3 is TGCAGCTTGGGAACAGTCATCTATGGCTACACCTTC. Protein product: CSLGTVIYGYTF. The chain uses TRBV29-1 and TRBJ1-2; D is unresolved. V was cut by 8 bases and J by 4 bases, with 14 bases left in between. CDR3 length: 12 residues. CDR1 and CDR2 (germline): SQVTM, ANQGSEA.

On this clonotype itself: A much larger clone differs by one base, so this may be a read error. The chain combines TRBV7-9 with TRBJ2-5; D is possibly TRBD1 (5 bases). Deletions cut 5 bases from V and 5 bases from J, with 15 bases between. Germline CDR1 and CDR2: SEHNR and FQNEAQ (reference sequence). This CDR3 has 14 amino acids. The CDR3 here is CASSATKGRETQYF. The DNA of the CDR3 is TGTGCCAGCAGCGCTACGAAGGGGCGGGAGACCCAGTACTTC.

The rearrangement links TRBV24-1 to TRBJ2-7; perhaps TRBD1 as D (6 bases). The ends were cut back, 7 bases at V and 5 bases at J, with 14 bases in the middle. Germline lookup yields CDR1 KGHDR and CDR2 SFDVKD. CDR3 length: 13 residues. The CDR3 DNA is TGTGCCACCAGCGGACAGACTATCGACGAGCAGTACTTC. Translation gives CATSGQTIDEQYF.

V usage is TRBV10-3 and J usage is TRBJ1-2, with D maybe TRBD1 (5 bases). From germline, CDR1 is ENHRY and CDR2 SYGVKD. V shed 5 bases and J shed 6 bases, with 7 bases lying between them. The CDR3 covers 11 residues. The CDR3 DNA follows: TGTGCCATCAGTATGGGGGATGGCTACACCTTC. It encodes CAISMGDGYTF.